This T cell receptor beta chain derives from a study of neurological immune-mediated disorders. CDR1 and CDR2 (germline): LNHNV, YYDKDF (reference sequence). The CDR3 is 16 amino acids. V lost 2 bases and J lost 4; bases outside the gene matches: 10. TCRdb re-called the 5' RACE reads through MiXCR, storing one row per CDR3 protein. The table lists some 83,000 distinct CDR3 sequences, around 2.6% of them singletons. There are many counts of this clonotype. Specimen: PBMCs. The gene calls are TRBV15 and TRBJ1-1, with TRBD1 matching over 7 bases. The clonotype was recovered from a woman aged 25 to 39 with multiple sclerosis. In DNA, the CDR3 is TGTGCCACCAGCAGAACCAACAGGGGTTTGCCCACTGAAGCTTTCTTT. This gives the protein CATSRTNRGLPTEAFF. The full variable domain, in which reference TRBV15 and TRBJ1-1 provide the parts outside the CDR3, is DAMVIQNPRYQVTQFGKPVTLSCSQTLNHNVMYWYQQKSSQAPKLLFHYYDKDFNNEADTPDNFQSRRPNTSFCFLDIRSPGLGDTAMYLCATSRTNRGLPTEAFFGQGTRLTVV.